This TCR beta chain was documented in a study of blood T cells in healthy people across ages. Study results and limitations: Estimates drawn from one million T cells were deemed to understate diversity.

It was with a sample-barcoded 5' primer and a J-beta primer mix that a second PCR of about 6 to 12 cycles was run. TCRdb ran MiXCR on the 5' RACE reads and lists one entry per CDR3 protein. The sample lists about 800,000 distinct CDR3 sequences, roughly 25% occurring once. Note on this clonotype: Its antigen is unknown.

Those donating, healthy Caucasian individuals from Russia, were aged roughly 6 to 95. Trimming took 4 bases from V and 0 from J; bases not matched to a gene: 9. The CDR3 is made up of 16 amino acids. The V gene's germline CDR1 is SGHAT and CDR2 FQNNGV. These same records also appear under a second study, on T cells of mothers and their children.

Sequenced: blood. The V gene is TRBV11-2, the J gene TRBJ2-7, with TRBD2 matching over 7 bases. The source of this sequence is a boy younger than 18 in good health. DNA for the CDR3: TGTGCCAGCAGCTCCGAAGTCGGCGGGAGCTCCTACGAGCAGTACTTC. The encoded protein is CASSSEVGGSSYEQYF.